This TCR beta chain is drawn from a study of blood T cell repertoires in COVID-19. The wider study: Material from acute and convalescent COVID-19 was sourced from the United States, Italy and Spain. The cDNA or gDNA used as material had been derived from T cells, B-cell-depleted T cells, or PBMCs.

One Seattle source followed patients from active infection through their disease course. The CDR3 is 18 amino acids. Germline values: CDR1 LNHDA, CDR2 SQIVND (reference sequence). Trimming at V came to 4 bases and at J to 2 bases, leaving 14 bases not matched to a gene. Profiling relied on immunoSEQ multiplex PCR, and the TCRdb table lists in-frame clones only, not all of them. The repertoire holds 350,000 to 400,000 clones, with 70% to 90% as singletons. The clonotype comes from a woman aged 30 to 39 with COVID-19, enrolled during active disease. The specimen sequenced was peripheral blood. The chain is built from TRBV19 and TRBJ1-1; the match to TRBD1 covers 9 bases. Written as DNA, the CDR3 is TGTGCCAGTAGTACGCGGAACTTCCGGACAGGGGTTAACACTGAAGCTTTCTTT. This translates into CASSTRNFRTGVNTEAFF.